This T cell receptor beta chain comes out of a study of cytomegalovirus exposure and HLA in healthy donors. Study-wide context: The early release's HLA-typed donors yielded approximately 85 million unique TCRs.

PCR used 60 Vbeta primers and 13 Jbeta primers. Produced via immunoSEQ multiplex PCR; TCRdb's table is partial and in-frame only. The sample has 95,000 or so clones, under 90% seen once; the top ten hold roughly 4%. The study's findings and limits: Later work found most CMV-associated TCR beta chains apparently HLA-restricted. It was reported that TCR beta sequences correctly inferred the HLA-A and HLA-B alleles for most subjects. Beyond CMV serostatus, there was no information to go on about immune exposure.

As regards this clone: Its matching antigen is unknown.

The sequence derives from a woman in her seventies in good health and CMV-seropositive. Sequencing input: PBMCs.

The CDR3 is CSALTGTAQYF. CDR3 nucleotides: TGCAGTGCTTTGACAGGGACAGCGCAGTATTTT. The chain combines TRBV20-1 with TRBJ2-3; 7 nucleotides line up with TRBD1. This CDR3 has 11 amino acids. Trimming took 5 bases from V and 10 from J; bases not matched to a gene: 6. Germline values: CDR1 DFQATT, CDR2 SNEGSKA (reference sequence).